These T cell receptor beta chains were read from a single sample in a study of beta chain features in type 1 diabetes. Libraries were prepared by immunoSEQ multiplex PCR; TCRdb keeps only in-frame clonotypes and omits some of them. The table records some 660,000 clones, about an eighth of them present only once. Sequenced sample: naive CD4+ T cells from blood. All receptors come from a man aged 18 to 29 with type 1 diabetes. Each CDR3 is given with its conserved first and last residue. Fields, in order: clone size, D gene, J gene, V gene, CDR3 DNA, CDR3 protein. A D gene is named only where the DNA matches it firmly. A row's size may be missing; if present it is once, few, many or a size class.

.,.,TRBJ2-1,TRBV7-2,TGTGCCAGCAGCTTATCAGCTACTAGACGGGAGCAGTTCTTC,CASSLSATRREQFF
.,TRBD2,TRBJ2-3,TRBV7-6,TGTGCCAGCAGCCAACTAGCGGGCACCACAGATACGCAGTATTTT,CASSQLAGTTDTQYF
.,.,TRBJ1-2,TRBV30,TGTGCCTACTCTTTACAGCCTAACTATGGCTACACCTTC,CAYSLQPNYGYTF
.,TRBD1,TRBJ2-7,TRBV28,TGTGCCAGCACCGAGACAGGGCCAGCCTACGAGCAGTACTTC,CASTETGPAYEQYF
.,.,TRBJ1-2,TRBV2,TGTGCCAGCAGTGGAGTGGGCGGCCGGCTAGGGGGCTACACCTTC,CASSGVGGRLGGYTF
few,.,TRBJ2-7,TRBV7-2,TGTGCCAGCAGCTCACAGGGTAAAGAGCAGTACTTC,CASSSQGKEQYF
few,TRBD1,TRBJ1-1,TRBV9,TGTGCCAGCAGCTCACGGGACAGTCCGAACACTGAAGCTTTCTTT,CASSSRDSPNTEAFF
.,TRBD2,TRBJ2-5,TRBV9,TGTGCCAGCAGCGACGCCGCCGGCGGGAGCGGAAAGACCCAGTACTTC,CASSDAAGGSGKTQYF
.,.,TRBJ2-7,TRBV5-8,TGTGCCAGCAGCTCTACAGGTTTCTACGAGCAGTACTTC,CASSSTGFYEQYF
few,TRBD2,TRBJ2-2,TRBV4-1,TGCGCCAGCACCTTTACCGGGACTAGCGGGAGTCAGAACACCGGGGAGCTGTTTTTT,CASTFTGTSGSQNTGELFF
few,TRBD1,TRBJ1-4,TRBV5-4,TGTGCCAGCACCTATCGACAGGGAGGAAAACTGTTTTTT,CASTYRQGGKLFF
few,.,TRBJ1-1,TRBV5-4,TGTGCCAGCAGCTTGGTGAATTCAGGGAACACTGAAGCTTTCTTT,CASSLVNSGNTEAFF
.,.,TRBJ2-2,TRBV2,TGTGCCAGCAGTGAGGTGACAGTAGACACCGGGGAGCTGTTTTTT,CASSEVTVDTGELFF
few,.,TRBJ2-1,TRBV4-3,TGCGCCAGCAGCCCCGGCTTTGGAGGGCTCAATGAGCAGTTCTTC,CASSPGFGGLNEQFF
few,TRBD1,TRBJ2-5,TRBV7-9,TGTGCCAGCAGCGACACGTACAGGGGGCGACGGGAGACCCAGTACTTC,CASSDTYRGRRETQYF
few,TRBD1,TRBJ1-5,TRBV30,TGTGCCTGGAGCAGGACAGGGGTTCAGCCCCAGCATTTT,CAWSRTGVQPQHF
.,.,TRBJ2-3,TRBV28,TGTGCCAGCAGTTGGACACGGGATACGCAGTATTTT,CASSWTRDTQYF
few,TRBD1,TRBJ2-2,TRBV29-1,TGCAGCGCCGGGACAGGGTACACCGGGGAGCTGTTTTTT,CSAGTGYTGELFF
.,.,TRBJ2-1,TRBV7-2,TGTGCCAGTGGACGGACCAATGAGCAGTTCTTC,CASGRTNEQFF
.,TRBD1,TRBJ1-1,TRBV29-1,TGCAGCGTTGGCTCGAGACAGGGAGAGACTGAAGCTTTCTTT,CSVGSRQGETEAFF
.,.,TRBJ2-1,TRBV2,TGTGCCAGCAGTGTGGAACTCCCCTCCTACAATGAGCAGTTCTTC,CASSVELPSYNEQFF
few,.,TRBJ2-7,TRBV7-2,TGTGCCAGCAGCTTAGGTTTTGGAGGGGCAATACCGGCTGGCGAGCAGTACTTC,CASSLGFGGAIPAGEQYF
few,TRBD2,TRBJ2-5,TRBV6-1,TGTGCCAGCAGTGCGGGGACTAGGAGGGAAGAGACCCAGTACTTC,CASSAGTRREETQYF
.,.,TRBJ1-1,TRBV29-1,TGCAGCGTTGGGAAAGGGGAGGGCACTGAAGCTTTCTTT,CSVGKGEGTEAFF
few,.,TRBJ2-7,TRBV2,TGTGCCAGCAGTCCACAGGAGACCGAGCAGTACTTC,CASSPQETEQYF
few,.,TRBJ1-1,TRBV7-9,TGTGCCAGCAGCCCCGAGGGGACTAGGGCTGAAGCTTTCTTT,CASSPEGTRAEAFF
few,.,TRBJ2-7,TRBV30,TGTGCCTGGATGCGGGAAGGTTCCTACGAGCAGTACTTC,CAWMREGSYEQYF
.,TRBD1,TRBJ2-6,TRBV28,TGTGCCAGCAGCCACCGACAGGGGGCAAGAGGGGCCAACGTCCTGACTTTC,CASSHRQGARGANVLTF
few,TRBD1,TRBJ1-2,TRBV29-1,TGCAGCGTAGACAGGGCTGGTGGCTACACCTTC,CSVDRAGGYTF
.,.,TRBJ1-1,TRBV7-9,TGTGCCAGCAGCTTACGACAGGAAGGCACTGAAGCTTTCTTT,CASSLRQEGTEAFF
few,.,TRBJ2-7,TRBV7-9,TGTGCCAGCAGCTTTATCGGCTACGAGCAGTACTTC,CASSFIGYEQYF
once,.,TRBJ1-2,TRBV28,TGTGCCAGCAGACAGGGAACTAACTATGGCTACACCTTC,CASRQGTNYGYTF
.,TRBD1,TRBJ2-7,TRBV7-8,TGTGCCAGCAGCTTCGGTCCGCCGGGACAGGGAGACTACGAGCAGTACTTC,CASSFGPPGQGDYEQYF
few,.,TRBJ2-1,TRBV29-1,TGCAGCGTTGCGGGGCGCTCCTACAATGAGCAGTTCTTC,CSVAGRSYNEQFF
once,.,TRBJ2-1,TRBV5-6,TGTGCCAGCAGCCCCCAACACTCTGGCTCCTACAATGAGCAGTTCTTC,CASSPQHSGSYNEQFF
few,.,TRBJ2-6,TRBV19,TGTGCCAGTAGTATAGACGCAGGGATCTCTGGGGCCAACGTCCTGACTTTC,CASSIDAGISGANVLTF